The present entry profiles one T cell receptor (beta chain) with its context. Profiled with immunoSEQ multiplex PCR; TCRdb holds only in-frame clones, not every one. The data hold 65,000 to 70,000 clones, with over 90% observed a single time. Germline assignment: CDR1 SGHDT and CDR2 YYEEEE. This CDR3 spans 16 amino acids. Trimming cost V 0 bases and J 4 bases, with 16 bases left between them. This record belongs to a study of shared T cell receptors in the human thymus. The chain combines TRBV5-6 with TRBJ1-2, with D maybe TRBD1 (5 bases). The sequenced material came from thymocytes. This TCR was sampled from a human donor. CDR3 bases: TGTGCCAGCAGCTTGGGGAACGGCAGGGCCTTCTATGGCTACACCTTC. Amino acids: CASSLGNGRAFYGYTF.